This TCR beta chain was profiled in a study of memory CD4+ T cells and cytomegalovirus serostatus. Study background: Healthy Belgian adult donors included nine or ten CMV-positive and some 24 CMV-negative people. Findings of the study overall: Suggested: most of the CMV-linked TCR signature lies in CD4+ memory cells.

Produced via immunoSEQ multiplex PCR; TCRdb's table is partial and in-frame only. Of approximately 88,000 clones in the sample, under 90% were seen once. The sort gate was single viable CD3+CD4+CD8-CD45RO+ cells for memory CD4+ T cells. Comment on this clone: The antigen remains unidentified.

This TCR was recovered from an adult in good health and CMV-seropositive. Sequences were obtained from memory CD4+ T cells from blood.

This chain's CDR3 is CASSATGTGAYEQYF. Here the CDR3 DNA reads TGTGCCAGCAGCGCGACCGGGACAGGGGCATACGAGCAGTACTTC. The chain has TRBV7-9 and TRBJ2-7; TRBD1 aligns across 10 bases. Trimming removed 5 bases from V and 4 bases from J; junction bases left unmatched: 8. Germline V gene lookup returns CDR1 SEHNR and CDR2 FQNEAQ (reference sequence). This CDR3 has 15 amino acids.